The entry below describes one TCR beta chain. Antigen specificity is unknown. This entry belongs to a study of cytomegalovirus exposure and HLA in healthy donors. Study outcomes and limitations: TCR beta chains numbering some 160 were designated cytomegalovirus-associated. Subsequent analysis showed first-cohort TCR clusters tending to co-occur in around 110 validation repertoires.

The CDR3 covers 12 residues. Trimming removed 5 bases from V and 6 bases from J; junction bases left unmatched: 1. Germline V gene lookup returns CDR1 SNHLY and CDR2 FYNNEI. Produced via immunoSEQ multiplex PCR; TCRdb's table is partial and in-frame only. This table has approximately 190,000 clones, approximately 80% appearing once. The origin of this receptor is a man between 18 and 29 years old in good health and CMV-seropositive. The sample taken for sequencing was PBMCs. J is TRBJ2-7 and V is TRBV2; 10 nucleotides match TRBD1. The DNA for the CDR3 is TGTGCCAGCAGTAGGACAGGGGGCGAGCAGTACTTC. Translating gives CASSRTGGEQYF.